This TCR beta chain is drawn from a study of control samples from healthy donors and cancer patients (dated by TCRdb to the early 2020s). CDR1 and CDR2 are drawn from the germline V gene: MNHEY, SVGAGI. For this chain, trimming is 6 bases at the V end and 9 bases at the J end, and the number of junction bases without a gene match is 15. Counted from cysteine to phenylalanine, this CDR3 has 15 amino acids. Kept here is only the CDR3 DNA, which spans 45 bases and is read in frame from base 1. Turning to this clone: The target of this receptor is not known. Per-base quality was not reported, and no clone a single base away is much larger than it.

Receptor libraries were prepared by the immunoSEQ multiplex PCR assay. TCRdb's version of the immuneACCESS table is confined to in-frame rearrangements and falls short of the full clone set. An unresolved V gene accounts for under half of the shortfall where checked; the remainder is of unknown origin. Within this sample are roughly 150,000 clones, with 80% to 95% of them counted one time only. The ten top clones hold almost 6% of the sample. The V and J genes are TRBV6-5 and TRBJ1-1; 8 junctional bases match TRBD1. Specimen: blood. The sequence was collected from a man between 18 and 35 years old in good health. The CDR3 sequence is CASSGTGGRRTQAFF. The DNA sequence follows: TGTGCCAGCAGCGGCACAGGGGGGAGGAGAACCCAAGCTTTCTTT.